The clone carrying this TCR beta chain is categorized as large. These data belong to a study of T cells after yellow fever vaccination. TCRdb fed the 5' RACE reads into MiXCR, producing one record per CDR3 protein. This sample has tens of thousands of distinct CDR3 sequences, with roughly 5% found just once. Germline V CDR1 and CDR2: SGHNT, YYREEE (reference sequence). The CDR3 consists of 15 residues. Trimming stripped 0 bases from V and 4 bases from J, with 11 bases between. The source material was PBMCs, either bulk or a sorted T-cell subset (CD4+, CD8+, memory, or dextramer-sorted; not recorded which), sampled roughly seven weeks after the first yellow fever vaccination. The rearrangement joins TRBV5-4 to TRBJ2-1; tentatively, D is TRBD2 (6 bases). The origin of this receptor is a man aged 18 to 35 who received the YFV17D yellow fever vaccine. CDR3 amino acids: CASSLDGTSYNEQFF. CDR3 DNA: TGTGCCAGCAGCTTGGATGGGACTTCGTACAATGAGCAGTTCTTC.